These 20 T cell receptor beta chains were sequenced from one sample in a study of T cell repertoires in cytomegalovirus infection. Each CDR3 protein is one row after TCRdb ran MiXCR on the reads. The sample shows nearly 550,000 distinct CDR3 sequences, approximately 15% of them seen only once. The sample consisted of CD8+ T cells from PBMCs. These receptors were collected from a human donor in good health (CMV status not recorded). Some clones in this sample may be carry-over from other donors' samples.

Only a few counts were recorded for this clonotype. The V gene is TRBV6-5, the J gene TRBJ2-5, with D perhaps matching TRBD2 (5 bases). Trimming stripped 0 bases from V and 6 bases from J, with 14 bases between. The CDR3 consists of 15 residues. Germline CDR1 MNHEY, CDR2 SVGAGI. The CDR3 spells CASSYSTASGQTQYF. In nucleotides, the CDR3 is TGTGCCAGCAGTTACTCGACGGCCAGCGGCCAGACCCAGTACTTC.

The chain couples TRBV19 to TRBJ2-1; 10 bases map to TRBD2. This CDR3 is built from 15 residues. V shed 4 bases, J shed 5 bases, and the junction held 5 bases outside the gene matches. CDR1 and CDR2 (germline): LNHDA, SQIVND (reference sequence). CDR3 sequence reads: CASSKLAGVNNEQFF. The CDR3 DNA reads TGTGCCAGTAGTAAGCTAGCGGGAGTAAACAATGAGCAGTTCTTC.

V is TRBV14 and J is TRBJ2-3; 11 bases line up with TRBD1. The ends lost 4 bases at V and 1 base at J; junction bases unmatched: 4. The germline V gene has CDR1 SGHDN and CDR2 FVKESK. CDR3 length: 16 residues. CDR3 bases: TGTGCCAGCAGCCCACGGGACAGGGGGGGCACAGATACGCAGTATTTT. This codes for CASSPRDRGGTDTQYF.

As to this clonotype: The missing conserved phenylalanine or tryptophan at the end of this CDR3 makes a read error likely. The DNA is omitted, as the CDR3 cannot be located on it reliably, and the CDR3 follows TCRdb's listing. The V and J genes are TRBV7-3 and TRBJ1-2. The CDR3 is 13 residues long, ends included. Germline CDR1 SGHTA, CDR2 FQGTGA. The CDR3 is CASSPSSHRGYTL.

This clonotype was seen at least ten times. The chain joins TRBV12-3 or TRBV12-4 to TRBJ2-3; TRBD2 matches at 9 bases. Trimming took 3 bases from V and 2 from J; bases not matched to a gene: 9. The CDR3 is 17 amino acids. The CDR3 loop reads CASSFMLASGNTDTQYF. The CDR3 DNA reads as TGTGCCAGCAGTTTCATGTTGGCTAGCGGGAACACAGATACGCAGTATTTT.

This clonotype was recorded many times. The chain joins TRBV7-9 to TRBJ2-1; tentative D call: TRBD2 (6 bases). CDR1 is SEHNR and CDR2 is FQNEAQ in the germline V gene (reference sequence). The CDR3 loop spans 13 amino acids. The V gene lost 3 bases and the J gene lost 6 bases, with 9 bases spanning the gap. The CDR3 DNA reads TGTGCCAGCAGCTTGGGGGACTTCAATGAGCAGTTCTTC. Residues: CASSLGDFNEQFF.

This clonotype appeared a few times. The V call is TRBV9, the J call TRBJ1-1, with 7 bases matching TRBD1. The CDR3 sequence is 15 residues long. Germline trimming cut 3 bases from V and 5 bases from J; bases unmatched to any gene: 10. CDR1 SGDLS and CDR2 YYNGEE come from the germline V gene. Here the CDR3 DNA reads TGTGCCAGCAGCGATCAGGACAGGCCCCGAACTGAAGCTTTCTTT. It is translated as CASSDQDRPRTEAFF. The full variable domain, completed using reference TRBV9 and TRBJ1-1, is DSGVTQTPKHLITATGQRVTLRCSPRSGDLSVYWYQQSLDQGLQFLIQYYNGEERAKGNILERFSAQQFPDLHSELNLSSLELGDSALYFCASSDQDRPRTEAFFGQGTRLTVV.

This clonotype has ten or more counts. The chain joins TRBV12-3 or TRBV12-4 to TRBJ1-1; 8 bases align to TRBD1. This CDR3 spans 13 amino acids. The J segment lost 1 base and the V segment lost 8 bases, leaving 3 bases of the junction unmatched. The CDR3 reads CASQGARNTEAFF. CDR3 nucleotide sequence: TGTGCCAGCCAGGGGGCTCGGAACACTGAAGCTTTCTTT.

This clonotype was observed a few times. V and J are TRBV19 and TRBJ1-1; 7 bases map to TRBD1. The junction had 12 bases not matched to a gene; V was cut back by 7 bases and J by 4 bases. Germline lookup yields CDR1 LNHDA and CDR2 SQIVND (reference sequence). The CDR3 consists of 15 residues. The CDR3 nucleotides read TGTGCCAGTATTCTGACAGGGCTCCGAAGCACTGAAGCTTTCTTT. This gives the protein CASILTGLRSTEAFF.

The sample holds a few counts of this clonotype. The chain recombines TRBV7-9 with TRBJ2-7, with 15 bases aligning to TRBD2. CDR1 SEHNR and CDR2 FQNEAQ come from the germline V gene (reference sequence). The junction had 9 bases not matched to a gene; V was cut back by 5 bases and J by 4 bases. This CDR3 comprises 17 residues. CDR3 protein: CASSRGLAGGAGYEQYF. CDR3 in DNA: TGTGCCAGCAGCCGAGGACTAGCGGGGGGGGCCGGGTACGAGCAGTACTTC.

This clonotype was observed at least ten times. The genes are TRBV6-2 or TRBV6-3 and TRBJ2-4; D unresolved. The CDR3 sequence is 17 residues long. Germline V CDR1 and CDR2: MNHEY, SVGEGT. The V end was cut by 0 bases, the J end by 0 bases, with 12 bases between. The CDR3 sequence: CASSYSQEVPAKNIQYF. The DNA of the CDR3 is TGTGCCAGCAGTTACTCCCAGGAAGTCCCAGCCAAAAACATTCAGTACTTC.

This rearrangement joins TRBV20-1 to TRBJ2-7, with a tentative D call TRBD2 (6 bases). This CDR3 is built from 13 residues. Deletions cut 5 bases from V and 0 bases from J, with 11 bases between. Per the germline V gene, CDR1 is DFQATT and CDR2 is SNEGSKA (reference sequence). CDR3 residues: CSAAGGSSYEQYF. Written as DNA, the CDR3 is TGCAGTGCTGCTGGGGGGAGCTCCTACGAGCAGTACTTC.

Many counts were recorded for this clonotype. This sequence joins TRBV4-1 and TRBJ1-1; D possibly corresponds to TRBD1 (5 bases). The V end was cut by 4 bases, the J end by 3 bases, with 12 bases between. Per germline, CDR1 MGHRA and CDR2 YSYEKL. The CDR3 sequence is 14 residues long. CDR3 sequence (DNA): TGCGCCAGCAGCCTTCGGGGGGTCGACACTGAAGCTTTCTTT. This translates into CASSLRGVDTEAFF.

The chain uses TRBV5-4 and TRBJ2-3; TRBD1 might be the D (6 bases). From germline, CDR1 is SGHNT and CDR2 YYREEE (reference sequence). This CDR3 comprises 17 residues. The V and J ends lost 3 bases and 0 bases respectively, with 17 bases between them. The CDR3 protein is CASSSGVLLTSTDTQYF. The CDR3 DNA reads TGTGCCAGCAGCTCAGGGGTCCTGCTCACTAGCACAGATACGCAGTATTTT.

This clonotype was recorded a few times. Its ends do not fully match the called genes, so a read error is possible. The V call is TRBV6-5, the J call TRBJ1-2; weak D call: TRBD1 (6 bases). Germline V CDR1 and CDR2: MNHEY, SVGAGI. The CDR3 has 16 residues. The CDR3 DNA reads as TGTGCCAACAGTCCATCCGGGACATCTTCCGTCTATGGCTACACCTTC. Amino acids: CANSPSGTSSVYGYTF.

This clonotype was seen more than once but under ten times. The chain couples TRBV27 to TRBJ2-7; 11 bases agree with TRBD2. Germline V gene data show CDR1 as MNHEY and CDR2 as SMNVEV (reference sequence). The length of the CDR3 is 15 residues. Losses at the gene ends were 5 bases for V and 2 bases for J; bases not matched to a gene: 5. The chain's CDR3 is CASSHGTSGTYEQYF. The DNA of the CDR3 is TGTGCCAGCAGTCACGGGACTAGCGGAACCTACGAGCAGTACTTC.

The chain combines TRBV9 with TRBJ2-1, with 13 bases that match TRBD2. This CDR3 contains 16 residues. Per germline, CDR1 SGDLS and CDR2 YYNGEE. Unmatched junction bases numbered 3, after V lost 3 bases and J lost 3 bases. The CDR3 sequence is CASSGGTSGDYNEQFF. The CDR3 nucleotides read TGTGCCAGCAGCGGAGGGACTAGCGGGGACTACAATGAGCAGTTCTTC.

The rearrangement uses TRBV11-2 and TRBJ2-7, with 12 positions matching TRBD2. With 3 bases clipped from V and 2 bases from J, the junction kept 20 bases outside the gene matches. The CDR3 extends over 21 amino acids. Germline lookup yields CDR1 SGHAT and CDR2 FQNNGV. CDR3 coding DNA: TGTGCCAGCAGCTTCCCGGAAACTAGCGGGAGGTCGCATACCGATCCCTACGAGCAGTACTTC. Residues: CASSFPETSGRSHTDPYEQYF. Drawing the rest from reference TRBV11-2 and TRBJ2-7, the complete variable domain is EAGVAQSPRYKIIEKRQSVAFWCNPISGHATLYWYQQILGQGPKLLIQFQNNGVVDDSQLPKDRFSAERLKGVDSTLKIQPAKLEDSAVYLCASSFPETSGRSHTDPYEQYFGPGTRLTVT.

The gene calls are TRBV11-2 and TRBJ2-1; D not resolved. Trimming left V 3 bases short and J 10 bases short, with 4 bases between. The CDR3 sequence is 10 residues long. Germline CDR1 reads SGHAT; CDR2 reads FQNNGV. The DNA of the CDR3 is TGTGCCAGCAGCTTTCGGGAGCAGTTCTTC. This sequence encodes CASSFREQFF.

The gene calls are TRBV5-4 and TRBJ2-5; D remains ambiguous. Between the trimmed V and J ends, which lost 5 bases and 3 bases, there was a span of 14 bases. CDR3 length equals 14 residues. Germline V gene data show CDR1 as SGHNT and CDR2 as YYREEE (reference sequence). As DNA, the CDR3 is TGTGCCAGCAGAGCCCAAAGGGCGGAAGAGACCCAGTACTTC. Its translation is CASRAQRAEETQYF. The full variable domain, its missing parts supplied by reference TRBV5-4 and TRBJ2-5, is ETGVTQSPTHLIKTRGQQVTLRCSSQSGHNTVSWYQQALGQGPQFIFQYYREEENGRGNFPPRFSGLQFPNYSSELNVNALELDDSALYLCASRAQRAEETQYFGPGTRLLVL.